These 32 T cell receptor beta chains share one sample of origin, sequenced in a study of shared clonotypes between healthy human individuals (dated by TCRdb to the early 2020s). CD8 naive samples consisted of CD45RO-negative cells that were positively selected for CCR7, yielding a CD45RA+CCR7+ population without TemRA cells. Libraries were prepared through the immunoSEQ multiplex PCR assay. Held by TCRdb, this immuneACCESS table contains in-frame sequences only and omits some clones. Under half of the omission traces to an unresolved V gene where checked; the cause of the rest is unknown. The sample table holds about 2.2 million clones, of which around 93% were seen once. 1.5% to 2% of the sample lies in the top ten. Material for sequencing was naive CD8+ T cells from PBMCs. This specimen's cell subset or site label, interpreted: CD45RA+CCR7+. These receptors were taken from a man in his late teens or twenties in good health. Some clones in this sample may be carry-over from other donors' samples.

This rearrangement joins TRBV30 to TRBJ2-7, with TRBD2 matching 7 bases. The V segment lost 0 bases and the J segment 3 bases; nucleotides outside the gene matches: 5. Germline loops: CDR1 GTSNPN, CDR2 SVGIG (reference sequence). The CDR3 totals 14 residues. The CDR3 reads CAWSVSGTIYEQYF. CDR3 coding DNA: TGTGCCTGGAGTGTAAGTGGGACTATCTACGAGCAGTACTTC.

The chain links TRBV6-5 to TRBJ2-2; the D call may be TRBD1 or TRBD2 (5 bases each). This CDR3 is built from 15 residues. Trimming pared 3 bases from V and 7 bases from J, leaving 15 bases between. The germline gives CDR1 MNHEY, CDR2 SVGAGI. CDR3 sequence: CASSYEGSSGGELFF. In nucleotides, the CDR3 is TGTGCCAGCAGTTATGAGGGGAGTTCGGGCGGGGAGCTGTTTTTT.

This clone has a single count. The gene calls are TRBV4-1 and TRBJ2-1; no definite D call. Germline V gives CDR1 MGHRA, CDR2 YSYEKL. The length of the CDR3 is 15 residues. V was shortened by 1 base and J by 9 bases, with 16 bases between the two germline ends. The CDR3 protein is CASSQAEDRFSEQFF. In nucleotides, the CDR3 is TGCGCCAGCAGCCAAGCAGAGGACCGGTTCAGTGAGCAGTTCTTC.

The rearrangement links TRBV5-6 to TRBJ1-4, with TRBD1 identical over 7 bases. After removal of 4 bases from V and 6 bases from J, the junction contained 9 bases not matched to a gene. CDR1 SGHDT and CDR2 YYEEEE come from the germline V gene. This CDR3 is 15 amino acids long. CDR3 coding DNA: TGTGCCAGCAGCCTTATGACAGGGACGGATGAAAAACTGTTTTTT. Its protein product is CASSLMTGTDEKLFF.

The chain combines TRBV19 with TRBJ2-1, with 7 positions matching TRBD1. Looked up from germline, CDR1 is LNHDA and CDR2 is SQIVND (reference sequence). Trimming cost V 7 bases and J 4 bases; bases outside gene matches: 4. The CDR3 totals 13 residues. The CDR3: CASKGQIYNEQFF. The DNA for the CDR3 is TGTGCCAGTAAGGGACAGATATACAATGAGCAGTTCTTC.

Remarks on this clone: Different DNA sequences within this sample yield the same CDR3. J is TRBJ1-5 and V is TRBV19; D is unresolved. CDR1 LNHDA and CDR2 SQIVND come from the germline V gene (reference sequence). This CDR3 is built from 15 residues. V lost 5 bases, J lost 2 bases, and 13 bases lay in between. The CDR3 sequence is CASSATRWGNQPQHF. DNA for the CDR3: TGTGCCAGTAGTGCAACGCGTTGGGGCAATCAGCCCCAGCATTTT.

This clone was counted a few times. The chain joins TRBV30 to TRBJ1-1, with D maybe TRBD1 (5 bases). Germline assignment: CDR1 GTSNPN and CDR2 SVGIG (reference sequence). CDR3 length: 15 amino acids. With 2 bases removed from V and 5 bases from J, the gap between germline ends came to 18 bases. The DNA of the CDR3 is TGTGCCTGGAGTTTAAGGGGCAGAGAGATAACTGAAGCTTTCTTT. Protein product: CAWSLRGREITEAFF.

The chain recombines TRBV27 with TRBJ2-1; TRBD1 agrees at 8 bases. Unmatched junction bases numbered 7, after V lost 6 bases and J lost 9 bases. This CDR3 spans 13 amino acids. Per the germline V gene, CDR1 is MNHEY and CDR2 is SMNVEV (reference sequence). The chain's CDR3 is CASSHRGIGEQFF. The DNA for the CDR3 is TGTGCCAGCAGCCACAGGGGGATAGGTGAGCAGTTCTTC.

V gene TRBV2 combines with J gene TRBJ2-1; D gene uncertain. The CDR3 runs 13 residues. V was clipped by 3 bases and J by 4 bases, with 7 bases between them. The germline CDR1 and CDR2 sequences are SNHLY and FYNNEI. The CDR3 DNA reads as TGTGCCAGCAGTGATGCCGATTACAATGAGCAGTTCTTC. Its protein is CASSDADYNEQFF.

V is TRBV7-9 and J is TRBJ2-5, with 8 bases that match TRBD2. Germline values: CDR1 SEHNR, CDR2 FQNEAQ (reference sequence). This CDR3 comprises 17 residues. V gave up 4 bases and J gave up 5 bases; unmatched junction bases: 15. CDR3 amino acids: CASSSNYQAGVEETQYF. In DNA form, the CDR3 reads TGTGCCAGCAGCTCGAATTACCAAGCGGGAGTCGAGGAGACCCAGTACTTC.

V is TRBV6-6 and J is TRBJ1-5; D not resolved. Trimming removed 0 bases from V and 8 bases from J, with 11 bases in between. Germline V gives CDR1 MNHNY, CDR2 SVGAGI (reference sequence). This CDR3 spans 14 amino acids. CDR3 loop: CASSYSFGQEPQHF. CDR3 sequence (DNA): TGTGCCAGCAGTTACTCATTTGGTCAGGAGCCCCAGCATTTT.

The V and J genes are TRBV15 and TRBJ2-2; either TRBD1 or TRBD2 may supply D (5 bases each). V was shortened by 2 bases and J by 3 bases, with 7 bases between the two germline ends. Germline lookup yields CDR1 LNHNV and CDR2 YYDKDF (reference sequence). The CDR3 runs to 14 residues. CDR3 sequence reads: CATSRRGDTGELFF. The CDR3 nucleotides are TGTGCCACCAGCAGACGAGGGGACACCGGGGAGCTGTTTTTT.

The chain carries TRBV9 and TRBJ2-7; D is unresolved. CDR1 and CDR2 from the germline V gene are SGDLS and YYNGEE. This CDR3 contains 15 residues. With 0 bases removed from V and 2 bases from J, the gap between germline ends came to 12 bases. CDR3: CASSVGLAVTYEQYF. CDR3 bases: TGTGCCAGCAGCGTAGGTCTGGCTGTAACCTACGAGCAGTACTTC.

The genes are TRBV10-1 and TRBJ2-3; no clear D. Germline CDR1 WNHNN, CDR2 SYGVQD (reference sequence). This CDR3 region has 11 residues. V lost 7 bases and J lost 0, with 2 bases in between. CDR3 bases: TGCGCCAGCACTAGCACAGATACGCAGTATTTT. Translated, it gives CASTSTDTQYF.

The gene calls are TRBV4-3 and TRBJ1-4; D might be TRBD1 (6 bases). The CDR3 spans 19 residues. Per the germline V gene, CDR1 is LGHNA and CDR2 is YSLEER. V was clipped by 3 bases and J by 8 bases, with 28 bases between them. CDR3 region: CASSQDRHRENWEKEKLFF. The CDR3, as DNA: TGCGCCAGCAGCCAGGATCGGCACAGGGAAAATTGGGAGAAAGAAAAACTGTTTTTT.

The chain is built from TRBV27 and TRBJ2-5; TRBD1 agrees at 9 bases. Germline assignment: CDR1 MNHEY and CDR2 SMNVEV (reference sequence). Germline trimming cut 5 bases from V and 5 bases from J; bases unmatched to any gene: 9. The CDR3 has 15 amino acids. CDR3 sequence (DNA): TGTGCCAGCAGTGCAACAGGGGGCGGGTACGAGACCCAGTACTTC. Its translation is CASSATGGGYETQYF.

The chain combines TRBV27 with TRBJ2-2; D call uncertain. The CDR3 extends over 16 amino acids. V dropped 2 bases and J dropped 2 bases, with 12 bases sitting between them. The germline CDR1 and CDR2 sequences are MNHEY and SMNVEV (reference sequence). The CDR3 DNA is TGTGCCAGCAGTTTAAAACCCCGTAAAAACACCGGGGAGCTGTTTTTT. Translation gives CASSLKPRKNTGELFF.

V gene TRBV6-1 combines with J gene TRBJ1-1; D unclear. Per germline, CDR1 MNHNS and CDR2 SASEGT. There are 12 residues in the CDR3. V lost 11 bases and J 1 base, leaving 11 bases between the germline ends. CDR3: CAGTYGNTEAFF. Here the CDR3 DNA reads TGTGCCGGCACTTACGGGAACACTGAAGCTTTCTTT.

V is TRBV7-8 and J is TRBJ1-1, with unresolved D. Between the trimmed V and J ends, which lost 3 bases and 2 bases, there was a span of 13 bases. From germline, CDR1 is SGHVS and CDR2 FQNEAQ. The CDR3 is 15 amino acids. CDR3 sequence (DNA): TGTGCCAGCAGCTTGATGGCAGGCCGAAACACTGAAGCTTTCTTT. Its translation: CASSLMAGRNTEAFF.

The chain combines TRBV7-9 with TRBJ1-2; no clear D gene. V was pared by 5 bases and J by 8 bases, with 18 bases between. The CDR3 loop spans 14 amino acids. Germline V gene lookup returns CDR1 SEHNR and CDR2 FQNEAQ (reference sequence). The CDR3 coding sequence is TGTGCCAGCAGCGAGGACTGGGAAGGGAGAGGCTACACCTTC. This sequence encodes CASSEDWEGRGYTF.

This clone has just one count. The chain recombines TRBV5-1 with TRBJ1-1; the D is unclear. In germline, CDR1 is SGHRS, CDR2 YFSETQ. The CDR3 runs to 14 residues. V shed 0 bases and J shed 3 bases, with 9 bases lying between them. In DNA, the CDR3 is TGCGCCAGCAGCTTGGACGCGGCGTACACTGAAGCTTTCTTT. It codes for CASSLDAAYTEAFF. Together with reference TRBV5-1 and TRBJ1-1, the CDR3 gives the full variable domain: KAGVTQTPRYLIKTRGQQVTLSCSPISGHRSVSWYQQTPGQGLQFLFEYFSETQRNKGNFPGRFSGRQFSNSRSEMNVSTLELGDSALYLCASSLDAAYTEAFFGQGTRLTVV.

V usage is TRBV10-3 and J usage is TRBJ2-3; the D is unclear. V dropped 3 bases and J dropped 4 bases, with 11 bases sitting between them. The CDR3 is made up of 14 amino acids. CDR1 is ENHRY, CDR2 SYGVKD, per germline. CDR3 amino acids: CAISDRGGPDTQYF. The CDR3 coding sequence is TGTGCCATCAGTGATCGCGGCGGCCCAGATACGCAGTATTTT.

This sequence joins TRBV7-9 and TRBJ2-7; 9 nucleotides match TRBD2. The CDR3 has 19 amino acids. Germline CDR1 is SEHNR and CDR2 is FQNEAQ (reference sequence). V was clipped by 4 bases and J by 2 bases; unmatched bases: 18. CDR3 residues: CASSSWTSARNLDPYEQYF. The DNA for the CDR3 is TGTGCCAGCAGCTCCTGGACTAGCGCCCGAAACCTTGATCCCTACGAGCAGTACTTC.

The chain carries TRBV25-1 and TRBJ2-3; possible D gene TRBD1, 5 bases. The CDR3 has 15 amino acids. CDR1 MGHDK and CDR2 SYGVNS come from the germline V gene. Trimming shortened V by 6 bases and J by 6 bases, and 19 bases separated the two germline ends. This CDR3 reads CASRDNHQGWDTQYF. The CDR3 nucleotides read TGTGCCAGCAGGGACAATCATCAGGGTTGGGATACGCAGTATTTT.

DNA of the CDR3: TGTGCCAGCAGTGAGATGAGCGGGAGGGCCAGGGCAGATACGCAGTATTTT. It specifies CASSEMSGRARADTQYF. The chain employs TRBV2 and TRBJ2-3; 10 bases match TRBD2. This CDR3 is built from 17 residues. The germline gives CDR1 SNHLY, CDR2 FYNNEI. The V and J ends lost 3 bases and 4 bases, in that order; junction bases with no gene match: 10.

This clone was found once. CDR3 nucleotides: TGTGCCAGCAGCCTCTCGAGCGGGAGGGCCCATGAGCAGTTCTTC. It translates to CASSLSSGRAHEQFF. The chain employs TRBV7-7 and TRBJ2-1; 10 bases align to TRBD2. Per germline, CDR1 SSHAT and CDR2 FNYEAQ (reference sequence). The CDR3 covers 15 residues. Losses at the gene ends were 5 bases for V and 8 bases for J; bases not matched to a gene: 9.

Comment on this clone: Other nucleotide sequences from this sample produce the same CDR3. The chain has TRBV6-5 and TRBJ1-1, with TRBD1 as a possible D gene (5 bases). CDR1 and CDR2 from the germline V gene are MNHEY and SVGAGI. The CDR3 spans 12 residues. The V and J ends lost 10 bases and 0 bases respectively, with 9 bases between them. In nucleotides, the CDR3 is TGTGCCACGGGGCGGCTGAACACTGAAGCTTTCTTT. Its protein product is CATGRLNTEAFF.

In DNA form, the CDR3 reads TGTGCCAGCAGCCTAATTCCCGACCCTTTCAGATCCAATGAGCAGTTCTTC. This gives the protein CASSLIPDPFRSNEQFF. The J gene is TRBJ2-1, the V gene TRBV9; unclear D gene. The CDR3 loop spans 17 amino acids. Germline values: CDR1 SGDLS, CDR2 YYNGEE. Trimming left V 4 bases short and J 6 bases short, with 23 bases between.

The V and J genes are TRBV27 and TRBJ2-1; no firm D call. The V end lost 4 bases, the J end lost 0 bases, and 16 bases lay between the germline ends. The CDR3 sequence is 17 residues long. CDR1 MNHEY and CDR2 SMNVEV come from the germline V gene (reference sequence). CDR3 protein: CASSSNARSGSYNEQFF. CDR3 nucleotide sequence: TGTGCCAGCAGTTCTAATGCTCGGAGTGGCTCCTACAATGAGCAGTTCTTC.

DNA of the CDR3: TGTGCCAGCAGACTCAGGGGGAACTATGGCTACACCTTC. Residues: CASRLRGNYGYTF. The rearrangement links TRBV28 to TRBJ1-2; TRBD1 agrees at 7 bases. The CDR3 is 13 residues long. V shed 6 bases, J shed 2 bases, and the junction held 3 bases outside the gene matches. The germline gives CDR1 MDHEN, CDR2 SYDVKM.

The chain employs TRBV29-1 and TRBJ2-1; 8 bases map to TRBD1. Unmatched junction bases numbered 7, after V lost 7 bases and J lost 8 bases. Per germline, CDR1 SQVTM and CDR2 ANQGSEA. The CDR3 runs to 12 residues. DNA of the CDR3: TGCAGCGGGACAGGGATGTCCCATGAGCAGTTCTTC. It yields the protein CSGTGMSHEQFF.

J is TRBJ2-7 and V is TRBV6-5, with D uncertain. Germline CDR1 and CDR2: MNHEY and SVGAGI. This CDR3 spans 12 amino acids. Trimming removed 6 bases at V and 5 bases at J, with 11 bases between. Here the CDR3 reads CASSSNWDEQYF. The CDR3 DNA sequence: TGTGCCAGCAGCAGTAACTGGGACGAGCAGTACTTC.